This entry features one T cell receptor beta chain sequence. The antigen is undetermined. The data were taken from a study of OX40 agonist ivuxolimab in advanced cancers. Sequencing used immunoSEQ multiplex PCR; TCRdb keeps in-frame clones, though not all of them. The profile shows about 32,000 clones, approximately 90% of them singletons. Overall study findings and caveats: Blood T cells, both CD4+ and CD8+, expanded clonally by week 6 at 0.1 to 3.0 mg/kg.

The material sequenced was CD4+ or CD8+ T cells sorted from blood, taken in a trial of the OX40 agonist ivuxolimab. This TCR came from an adult with an advanced solid tumor such as melanoma, head and neck, liver or kidney cancer.

DNA of the CDR3: TGTGCCAGCTCGGACATTCTCCAAGAGACCCAGTACTTC. As protein: CASSDILQETQYF. The chain carries TRBV19 and TRBJ2-5; D is perhaps TRBD1 (5 bases). Germline V gene data show CDR1 as LNHDA and CDR2 as SQIVND (reference sequence). Deletions cut 9 bases from V and 1 base from J, with 12 bases between. This CDR3 has 13 residues.